This TCR beta chain is from a study of blood T cell repertoires in COVID-19. V trimming: 6 bases; J trimming: 3 bases; junction bases outside the gene matches: 13. Looked up from germline, CDR1 is MNHNY and CDR2 is SVGAGI (reference sequence). There are 18 residues in the CDR3. Using immunoSEQ multiplex PCR, the repertoire was profiled, and TCRdb retains in-frame clones only, with some absent. The sample lists 200,000 to 300,000 clones; about 87% were seen once. Source material: peripheral blood. The clonotype comes from a woman in her forties with acute or convalescent COVID-19. This chain joins TRBV6-6 and TRBJ2-3; 12 nucleotides align to TRBD1. The CDR3 sequence is CASSRPRDRGPGTDTQYF. In DNA, the CDR3 is TGTGCCAGCAGCCGACCTCGGGACAGGGGGCCGGGGACAGATACGCAGTATTTT.